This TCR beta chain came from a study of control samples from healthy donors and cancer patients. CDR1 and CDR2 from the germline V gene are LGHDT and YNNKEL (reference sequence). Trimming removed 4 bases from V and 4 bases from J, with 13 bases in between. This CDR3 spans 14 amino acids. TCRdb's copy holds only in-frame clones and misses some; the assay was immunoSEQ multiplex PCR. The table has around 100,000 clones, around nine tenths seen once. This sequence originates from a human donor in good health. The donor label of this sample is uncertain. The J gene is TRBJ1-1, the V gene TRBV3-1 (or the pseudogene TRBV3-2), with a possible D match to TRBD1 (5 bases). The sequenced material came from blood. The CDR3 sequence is CASSPRGRGTEAFF. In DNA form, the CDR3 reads TGTGCCAGCAGCCCGCGGGGGAGAGGCACTGAAGCTTTCTTT.